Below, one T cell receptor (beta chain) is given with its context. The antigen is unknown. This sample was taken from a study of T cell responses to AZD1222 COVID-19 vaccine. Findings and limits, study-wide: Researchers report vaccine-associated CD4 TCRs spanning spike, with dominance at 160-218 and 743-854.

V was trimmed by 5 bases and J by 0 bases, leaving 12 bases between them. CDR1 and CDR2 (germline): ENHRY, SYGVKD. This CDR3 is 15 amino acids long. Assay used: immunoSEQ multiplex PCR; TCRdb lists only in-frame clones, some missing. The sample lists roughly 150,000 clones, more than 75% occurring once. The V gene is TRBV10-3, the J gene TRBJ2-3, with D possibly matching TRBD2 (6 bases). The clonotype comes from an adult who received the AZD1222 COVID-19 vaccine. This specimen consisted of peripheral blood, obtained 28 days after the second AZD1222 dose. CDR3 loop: CAISSSSGSTDTQYF. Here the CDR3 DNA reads TGTGCCATCAGTTCCTCCAGCGGGAGCACAGATACGCAGTATTTT.